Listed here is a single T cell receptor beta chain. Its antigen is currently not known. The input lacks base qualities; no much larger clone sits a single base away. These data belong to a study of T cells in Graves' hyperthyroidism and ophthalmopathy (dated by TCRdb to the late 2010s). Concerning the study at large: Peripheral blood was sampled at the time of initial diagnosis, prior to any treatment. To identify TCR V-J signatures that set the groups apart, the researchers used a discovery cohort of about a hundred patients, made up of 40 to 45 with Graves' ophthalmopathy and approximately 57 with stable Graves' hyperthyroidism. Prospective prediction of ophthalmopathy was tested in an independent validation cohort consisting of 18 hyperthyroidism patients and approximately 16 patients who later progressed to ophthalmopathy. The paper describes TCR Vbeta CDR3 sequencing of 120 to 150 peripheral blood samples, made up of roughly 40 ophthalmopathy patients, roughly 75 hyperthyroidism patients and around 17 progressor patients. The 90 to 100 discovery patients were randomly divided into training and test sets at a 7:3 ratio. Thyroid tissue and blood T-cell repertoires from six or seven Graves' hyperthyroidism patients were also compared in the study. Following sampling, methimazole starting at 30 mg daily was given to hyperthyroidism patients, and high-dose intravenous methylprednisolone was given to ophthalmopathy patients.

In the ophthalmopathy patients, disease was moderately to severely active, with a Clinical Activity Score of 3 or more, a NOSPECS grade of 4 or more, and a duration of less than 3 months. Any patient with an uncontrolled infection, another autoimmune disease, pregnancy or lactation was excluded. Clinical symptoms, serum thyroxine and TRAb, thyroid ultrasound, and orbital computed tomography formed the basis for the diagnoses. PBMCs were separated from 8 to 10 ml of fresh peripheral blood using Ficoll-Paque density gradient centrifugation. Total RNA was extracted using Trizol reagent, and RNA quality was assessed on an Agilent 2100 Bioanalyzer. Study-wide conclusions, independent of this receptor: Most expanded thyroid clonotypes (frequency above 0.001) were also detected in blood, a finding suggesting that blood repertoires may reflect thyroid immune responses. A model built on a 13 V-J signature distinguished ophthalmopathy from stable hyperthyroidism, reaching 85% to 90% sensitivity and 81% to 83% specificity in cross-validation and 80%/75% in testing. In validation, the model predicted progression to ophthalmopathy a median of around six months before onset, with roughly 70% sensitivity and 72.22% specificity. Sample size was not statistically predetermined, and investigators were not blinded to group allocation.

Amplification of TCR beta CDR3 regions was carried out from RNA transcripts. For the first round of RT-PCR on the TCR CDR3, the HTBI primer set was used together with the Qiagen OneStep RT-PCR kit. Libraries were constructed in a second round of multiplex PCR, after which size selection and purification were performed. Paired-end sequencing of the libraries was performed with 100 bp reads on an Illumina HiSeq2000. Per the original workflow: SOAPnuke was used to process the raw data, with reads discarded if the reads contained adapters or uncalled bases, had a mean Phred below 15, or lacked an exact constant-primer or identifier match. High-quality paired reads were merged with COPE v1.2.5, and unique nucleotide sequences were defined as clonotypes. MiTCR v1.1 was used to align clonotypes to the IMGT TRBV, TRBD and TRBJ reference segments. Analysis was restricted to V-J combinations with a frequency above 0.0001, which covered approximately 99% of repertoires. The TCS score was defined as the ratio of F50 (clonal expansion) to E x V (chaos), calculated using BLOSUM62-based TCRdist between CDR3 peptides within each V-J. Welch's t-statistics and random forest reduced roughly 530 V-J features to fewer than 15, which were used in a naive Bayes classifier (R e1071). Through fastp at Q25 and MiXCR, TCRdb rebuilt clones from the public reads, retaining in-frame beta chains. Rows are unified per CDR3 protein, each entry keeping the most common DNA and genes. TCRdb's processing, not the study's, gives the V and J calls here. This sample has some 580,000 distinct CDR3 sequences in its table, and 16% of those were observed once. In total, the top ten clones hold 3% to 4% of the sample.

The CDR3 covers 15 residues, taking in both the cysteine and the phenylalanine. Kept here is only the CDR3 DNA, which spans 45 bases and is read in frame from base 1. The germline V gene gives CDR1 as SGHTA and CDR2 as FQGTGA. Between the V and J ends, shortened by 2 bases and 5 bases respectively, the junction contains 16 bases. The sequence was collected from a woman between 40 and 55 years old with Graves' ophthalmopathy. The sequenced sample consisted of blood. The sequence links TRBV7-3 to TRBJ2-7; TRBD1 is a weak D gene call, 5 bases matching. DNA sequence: TGTGCCAGCAGCTTAGAAACGGCAGGGAACCACGAGCAGTACTTC. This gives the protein CASSLETAGNHEQYF.